There are a few counts of the clone carrying this T cell receptor (beta chain). What it recognizes is unknown. This sample stems from a study of cytomegalovirus exposure and HLA in healthy donors. The CDR3 has 15 amino acids. Germline loops: CDR1 LGHNA, CDR2 YSLEER. V gave up 1 base and J gave up 4 bases, with 13 bases separating them. PCR used 60 Vbeta primers and 13 Jbeta primers. Some clones are missing from TCRdb's copy, which holds only in-frame ones; the method was immunoSEQ multiplex PCR. In the table there are 140,000 to 150,000 clones, less than 90% of which are singletons. Points from the study as a whole: Fewer N-insertions than the approximately 610-donor mean were reportedly shown by an Asian-associated ancestry cluster in a later analysis. A later analysis showed TCR association rates differing by HLA locus, peaking at DRB1 and lowest at HLA-C. It was likely that a cluster of highly shared sequence variants was a sequencing artifact. Rarity marked most TCR sequences, yet some public TCRs occurred in many donors.

This chain joins TRBV4-3 and TRBJ1-2, with a tentative D call TRBD1 (5 bases). Sequenced sample: PBMCs. The clonotype originates from a boy aged 2 to 9 in good health and CMV-seronegative. CDR3 sequence reads: CASSQGRGGGYGYTF. The CDR3 bases are TGCGCCAGCAGCCAAGGGCGGGGTGGGGGCTATGGCTACACCTTC.